The clone carrying this T cell receptor (beta chain) was recorded a few times. Antigen unknown. 5'RACE, which relied on constant-segment primers, yielded TCR alpha and TCR beta cDNA libraries carrying sample barcodes and UMIs. MiXCR was run by TCRdb on the 5' RACE reads, yielding one entry per CDR3 protein. The profile shows some 320,000 distinct CDR3 sequences, approximately 16% of them singletons. The data derive from a study of T-cell memory formation after mild COVID-19. Study overall: There were largely donor-specific TCR clusters. Study results and limitations: Contracting clones localized mainly to CM and EM when CD4+ and mainly to EMRA when CD8+. Detection of some responders pre-infection suggested pre-existing cross-reactive memory T cells participated.

In germline, CDR1 is SGHRS, CDR2 YFSETQ. The CDR3 totals 15 residues. After removal of 2 bases from V and 7 bases from J, the junction contained 11 bases not matched to a gene. Input material: PBMCs or a T cell subset sorted from them (not recorded which). This receptor was taken from a man aged 18-30 years who had mild COVID-19 (a few samples of this study predate the infection). Cell type and time point are not known. V usage is TRBV5-1 and J usage is TRBJ2-5; TRBD1 aligns across 7 bases. The CDR3 loop is CASSLRDSLDPTQYF. The CDR3 bases are TGCGCCAGCAGCTTAAGGGACAGCCTGGATCCGACCCAGTACTTC.